This T cell receptor beta chain was found in a study of blood T cell repertoires in COVID-19. Across the study: Donors of Cohort 3 who recovered were those that had two negative PCRs, clearance, or symptom resolution.

Germline-derived CDR1 and CDR2 are SGDLS and YYNGEE. The CDR3 is made up of 15 amino acids. J lost 3 bases, V lost 4 bases, and 5 bases had no gene match. Original data processing: Cell counts per sample came from amplifying reference gene primers. Clones were sequenced by immunoSEQ multiplex PCR, and TCRdb holds only the in-frame ones, with some missing. V, J and clone size are those of that table, while D and trimming were read from the DNA. The table shows 150,000 to 200,000 clones, with approximately 90% occurring only once. Material: PBMCs or T cells enriched from blood (not recorded which). The chain is built from TRBV9 and TRBJ2-1; TRBD2 matches at 9 bases. This clonotype originated in a woman aged 35 to 49 in a cohort exposed to, infected with or recovered from COVID-19 (not recorded which). This CDR3 reads CASSMGLASYNEQFF. The CDR3 coding sequence is TGTGCCAGCAGCATGGGACTAGCAAGCTACAATGAGCAGTTCTTC.